This entry is about one TCR beta chain. Its antigen is not identified. Prior autoimmune disease or systemic immunosuppression barred patients. At cycle 4 day 1, cycle 7 day 1, and baseline, blood was sampled. The sample belongs to a study of OX40 agonist ivuxolimab in advanced cancers. Germline loops: CDR1 SGHVS, CDR2 FQNEAQ. The CDR3 consists of 14 residues. The V end lost 2 bases, the J end lost 5 bases, and 10 bases lay between the germline ends. The study, taken as a whole, reports: CD4+ and CD8+ blood T cells expanded clonally by week 6 at 0.1 to 3.0 mg/kg.

Measured with immunoSEQ multiplex PCR; TCRdb has only the in-frame clones, and not every one. The sample yields roughly 13,000 clones, roughly 82% seen once. The chain has TRBV7-8 and TRBJ1-5; maybe TRBD1 (5 bases). This clonotype was sampled from an adult with an advanced solid tumor such as melanoma, head and neck, liver or kidney cancer. Sample: CD4+ or CD8+ T cells sorted from blood, taken in a trial of the OX40 agonist ivuxolimab. CDR3 coding DNA: TGTGCCAGCAGCTTATCAGGGTGGGATCAGCCCCAGCATTTT. Encoded protein: CASSLSGWDQPQHF. The full variable domain, with the rest looked up from reference TRBV7-8 and TRBJ1-5, is GAGVSQSPRYKVAKRGQDVALRCDPISGHVSLFWYQQALGQGPEFLTYFQNEAQLDKSGLPSDRFFAERPEGSVSTLKIQRTQQEDSAVYLCASSLSGWDQPQHFGDGTRLSIL.